This T cell receptor beta chain was captured in a study of blood T cells in healthy people across ages. Study-level results: Per million T cells, TCR beta diversity dropped about linearly as age rose. Estimates of diversity drawn from one million T cells were considered underestimates.

A second 7 to 11 cycle PCR used barcoded and J-beta primers. TCRdb re-analysed the 5' RACE reads in MiXCR, keeping a single row per CDR3 protein. The data contain about 730,000 distinct CDR3 sequences, around 46% of them singletons. Germline values: CDR1 LGHNA, CDR2 YSLEER. V gave up 1 base and J gave up 2 bases; unmatched junction bases: 2. This CDR3 is built from 14 residues. Researchers isolated at least 7 million PBMCs per sample. This clonotype was counted at least ten times. Its antigen is as yet unknown. The receptor comes from an older woman in good health. The genes are TRBV4-3 and TRBJ2-7; the match to TRBD1 covers 7 bases. Sequenced sample: blood. The CDR3 sequence is CASSQGDSTYEQYF. CDR3 coding DNA: TGCGCCAGCAGCCAAGGGGACAGTACCTACGAGCAGTACTTC.